This T cell receptor (beta chain) was captured in a study of blood T cells in healthy people across ages (dated by TCRdb to 2015 to 2017). In the study overall: In model experiments, template switching captured about one uniquely barcoded TCR beta cDNA molecule for every two T cells. Age-related changes in TCR beta repertoire diversity were measured in the study by deep sequencing normalized with unique cDNA molecular identifiers. The donors were divided into four age groups: young (average approximately 17 years), middle-aged (about 40), aged (roughly 66) and long-lived (roughly 88). To avoid experimental bias, donors of different ages were spread randomly across the sequencing lanes. Two additional independent replicas of 1 million unique cDNA reads from the same blood draw were analyzed for two donors (one aged 18 to 30 and one aged 80 or older).

The paper's findings and limits, for the study overall: There was a strong correlation between observed TCR beta diversity and the percentage of naive T cells measured by flow cytometry. Compared with the aged group, the long-lived group had more naive CD4+ T cells, fewer expanded clones and increased TCR diversity, suggesting age selection. Bulk unsorted PBMC profiling prevented conclusive comparison of naive and antigen-experienced compartments. The CMV infection status of donors was not known, potentially confounding age-related changes in expanded clonotypes. Total diversity estimates from one million sequenced T cells were considered lower bounds and underestimates. As age increased, observed TCR beta diversity per million T cells dropped in a roughly linear way, and a significant reduction was already evident by age about 40.

As concerns this clonotype: Its antigen is currently not known. Base qualities are missing; no much larger clone stands one base away.

The donors were roughly 40 Caucasian individuals from Russia, aged roughly 6 to 100 years, who were systemically healthy. Each donor gave around 9.8 milliliters of peripheral blood, collected into EDTA-treated Vacutainer tubes. PBMCs were isolated by Ficoll-Paque density-gradient centrifugation, with at least 6 million obtained per sample. Trizol reagent was used to extract total RNA from the PBMCs, yielding at least 5 micrograms per sample. For every donor, flow cytometry on a PBMC aliquot measured the percentage of naive CD45RAhigh/CD27high T cells. Library preparation used 5' RACE. This sample was sequenced with an Illumina HiSeq 2500. The second PCR ran for roughly 7 to 11 cycles and used a J-beta primer mix along with a sample-barcoded 5' primer. Each TCR beta cDNA molecule received a unique molecular identifier from a template-switch 5' adaptor carrying 12 random nucleotides. Each sample yielded at least 3 million CDR3-containing paired-end reads. First-strand cDNA synthesis was performed from all RNA using the Mint cDNA synthesis kit, with priming by a TRBC-specific oligonucleotide. All cDNA was treated with uracil-DNA glycosylase and then went through a first 18-cycle PCR with the universal primers M1SS and BC2_uni_R. Under the source paper's analysis protocol: For normalization, 1 million high-quality reads were randomly selected from each sample, with every read carrying a distinct molecular identifier. Instead of being binned into consensus sequences, reads with shared molecular identifiers were discarded. CDR3 identification, clonotype clustering and error correction used MiTCR with a Q25 quality threshold and the strictest error-elimination algorithm. A nonparametric unseen species model with Euler transformation was used to estimate a lower bound on total TCR beta diversity. Through fastp at Q25 and MiXCR, TCRdb rebuilt clones from the public reads, retaining in-frame beta chains. Every entry covers one CDR3 protein and lists the most common genes and DNA from its rows. The V and J calls and clone size come from TCRdb's table, not from the authors' own analysis. This sample comprises about 1.6 million distinct CDR3 sequences, 30% to 35% of them detected only once. The ten most abundant clones make up over 9% of the sample.

The source material was blood. The origin of this receptor is a woman in her twenties or thirties in good health.

Here the CDR3 is given as CASSQKNRANQPQHF. The nucleotide sequence is TGCGCCAGCAGCCAAAAAAACAGAGCAAATCAGCCCCAGCATTTT. The chain employs TRBV4-1 and TRBJ1-5; the D gene remains uncertain. The cysteine opens and the phenylalanine closes a CDR3 of 15 amino acids. Just the 45-base CDR3 DNA is kept, in frame starting at base 1. CDR1 MGHRA and CDR2 YSYEKL are derived from the germline V gene. V loses 2 bases of germline sequence and J loses 4 bases, and the interval between the two ends is 12 bases.